This TCR beta chain comes out of a study of T cells in Graves' hyperthyroidism and ophthalmopathy. Findings of the study overall: Most expanded thyroid clonotypes above 0.001 recurred in blood.

As regards this clonotype: What it binds is unknown.

CDR1 is LGHNA, CDR2 YNFKEQ, per germline. Unmatched junction bases numbered 9, after V lost 8 bases and J lost 2 bases. CDR3 length: 14 amino acids. Over 18 months, lack of ophthalmopathy progression marked Graves' hyperthyroidism as stable. A patient was excluded if there was uncontrolled infection, other autoimmune disease, pregnancy or lactation. This sample holds PBMCs from approximately 10 ml fresh peripheral blood. TCR beta CDR3 regions were amplified from RNA. HTBI primers were employed in a first-round RT-PCR of the TCR CDR3. A single record per CDR3 protein comes from TCRdb applying MiXCR to the multiplex PCR reads. Of 600,000 or so distinct CDR3 sequences in the sample, 15% to 20% were seen once.

The receptor was isolated from a woman in her 30s with Graves' hyperthyroidism. The material sequenced was blood. V usage is TRBV4-2 and J usage is TRBJ2-7; 7 nucleotides agree with TRBD2. The CDR3 reads CASASLAVPYEQYF. As DNA, the CDR3 is TGTGCCAGCGCTTCCCTAGCGGTACCCTACGAGCAGTACTTC.